The next 20 T cell receptor beta chains were all read from a single sample in a study of shared clonotypes between healthy human individuals. Sequencing was performed with immunoSEQ multiplex PCR; in TCRdb, only in-frame clones are kept and a portion is missing. There are roughly 2.2 million clones in the sample; around 92% occur only once, and 0.37% lies in the top ten. The sample was naive CD4+ T cells from PBMCs. Subset in this sample: CD45RA+ positively selected. Receptors were obtained from a man aged 18 to 29 in good health. Some clones in this sample may be carry-over from other donors' samples.

A note on this clone: The same CDR3 can be traced to other DNA sequences in this sample. The chain links TRBV5-1 to TRBJ1-1; TRBD1 aligns across 12 bases. The CDR3 contains 16 residues. Trimming at V came to 4 bases and at J to 4 bases, leaving 8 bases not matched to a gene. Germline V lookup: CDR1 SGHRS, CDR2 YFSETQ. The DNA for the CDR3 is TGCGCCAGCAGCCCCGGGACAGGGGGCGCCGGCACTGAAGCTTTCTTT. This translates into CASSPGTGGAGTEAFF. Together with reference TRBV5-1 and TRBJ1-1, the CDR3 gives the full variable domain: KAGVTQTPRYLIKTRGQQVTLSCSPISGHRSVSWYQQTPGQGLQFLFEYFSETQRNKGNFPGRFSGRQFSNSRSEMNVSTLELGDSALYLCASSPGTGGAGTEAFFGQGTRLTVV.

This clone was seen just once. The J gene is TRBJ2-5, the V gene TRBV5-1, with TRBD2 as a possible D gene (5 bases). Germline V gives CDR1 SGHRS, CDR2 YFSETQ. The CDR3 spans 14 residues. V was cut by 6 bases and J by 2 bases, with 14 bases left in between. The CDR3 is CASTLGSGQETQYF. The CDR3 DNA follows: TGCGCCAGCACCCTGGGGAGCGGACAAGAGACCCAGTACTTC.

This chain's CDR3 is CASSANTGYEQYF. The CDR3 coding sequence is TGTGCCAGCTCAGCTAATACAGGGTACGAGCAGTACTTC. The V gene is TRBV18, the J gene TRBJ2-7; tentative D call: TRBD1 (6 bases). Germline CDR1 is KGHSH and CDR2 is LQKENI. The V and J ends lost 5 bases and 4 bases respectively, with 12 bases between them. This CDR3 is 13 amino acids long.

The chain carries TRBV7-6 and TRBJ2-5; the D is unclear. CDR1 and CDR2 (germline): SGHVS, FNYEAQ. CDR3 length: 14 residues. The ends were cut back, 0 bases at V and 5 bases at J, with 10 bases in the middle. The CDR3 nucleotides read TGTGCCAGCAGCTTAGCGACCGTAGGGGAGACCCAGTACTTC. It codes for CASSLATVGETQYF.

The chain joins TRBV6-5 to TRBJ1-6; the match to TRBD1 covers 11 bases. Trimming cost V 6 bases and J 5 bases; bases outside gene matches: 3. The CDR3 totals 15 residues. Germline V gene lookup returns CDR1 MNHEY and CDR2 SVGAGI. The CDR3 loop reads CASSRTGGDNSPLHF. Written as DNA, the CDR3 is TGTGCCAGCAGCCGGACAGGGGGCGATAATTCACCCCTCCACTTT.

The chain employs TRBV6-5 and TRBJ1-1; weak D call: TRBD1 (5 bases). CDR3 length: 14 residues. Germline V CDR1 and CDR2: MNHEY, SVGAGI. Trimming left V 0 bases short and J 6 bases short, with 11 bases between. The CDR3 DNA reads as TGTGCCAGCAGTTACTCGAGGGGAGCCCCTGAAGCTTTCTTT. It translates to CASSYSRGAPEAFF.

Remarks on this clone: Other DNA sequences from this sample encode an identical CDR3 as well. The V and J genes are TRBV18 and TRBJ2-2; perhaps TRBD2 as D (5 bases). This CDR3 is 14 amino acids long. CDR1 and CDR2 from the germline V gene are KGHSH and LQKENI. The V gene lost 2 bases and the J gene lost 2 bases, with 6 bases spanning the gap. This CDR3 reads CASSPTRNTGELFF. In DNA, the CDR3 is TGTGCCAGCTCACCAACTAGAAACACCGGGGAGCTGTTTTTT.

The chain links TRBV6-6 to TRBJ2-3, with unresolved D. Deletions cut 7 bases from V and 2 bases from J, with 19 bases between. Germline V gene lookup returns CDR1 MNHNY and CDR2 SVGAGI (reference sequence). This CDR3 has 16 amino acids. The CDR3 here is CASTRHPTPATDTQYF. The CDR3 DNA is TGTGCCAGCACGCGCCATCCAACCCCTGCCACAGATACGCAGTATTTT.

This chain joins TRBV5-1 and TRBJ2-1; possibly TRBD1 for D (6 bases). Germline V lookup: CDR1 SGHRS, CDR2 YFSETQ. The V gene lost 1 base and the J gene lost 6 bases, with 14 bases spanning the gap. The CDR3 runs 15 residues. The CDR3, as DNA: TGCGCCAGCAGCTTGATTCCAGGGGAGCCCAATGAGCAGTTCTTC. The encoded protein is CASSLIPGEPNEQFF.

The chain links TRBV28 to TRBJ1-5; no clear D. The CDR3 consists of 14 residues. Germline V gene lookup returns CDR1 MDHEN and CDR2 SYDVKM. Trimming took 1 base from V and 1 from J, leaving 5 bases between them. The CDR3 region has the DNA TGTGCCAGCAGTTTATTTGGGAGCAATCAGCCCCAGCATTTT. It specifies CASSLFGSNQPQHF. Drawing the rest from reference TRBV28 and TRBJ1-5, the complete variable domain is DVKVTQSSRYLVKRTGEKVFLECVQDMDHENMFWYRQDPGLGLRLIYFSYDVKMKEKGDIPEGYSVSREKKERFSLILESASTNQTSMYLCASSLFGSNQPQHFGDGTRLSIL.

The CDR3 spells CASSLADEAFF. DNA for the CDR3: TGTGCCAGCAGCTTAGCGGATGAAGCTTTCTTT. The chain is built from TRBV7-8 and TRBJ1-1; D gene ambiguous. Trimming took 0 bases from V and 7 from J, leaving 3 bases between them. This CDR3 has 11 residues. Germline lookup yields CDR1 SGHVS and CDR2 FQNEAQ. The full variable domain, in which reference TRBV7-8 and TRBJ1-1 provide the parts outside the CDR3, is GAGVSQSPRYKVAKRGQDVALRCDPISGHVSLFWYQQALGQGPEFLTYFQNEAQLDKSGLPSDRFFAERPEGSVSTLKIQRTQQEDSAVYLCASSLADEAFFGQGTRLTVV.

The V call is TRBV5-4, the J call TRBJ2-7; weak D call: TRBD2 (6 bases). Germline V CDR1 and CDR2: SGHNT, YYREEE (reference sequence). The CDR3 runs 15 residues. V lost 1 base and J lost 2, with 13 bases in between. DNA of the CDR3: TGTGCCAGCAGCTTGAAGAGCGGGTCACCCTACGAGCAGTACTTC. Residues: CASSLKSGSPYEQYF.

The chain has TRBV5-6 and TRBJ1-3; D is perhaps TRBD1 (5 bases). Trimming shortened V by 5 bases and J by 4 bases, and 7 bases separated the two germline ends. Germline V gives CDR1 SGHDT, CDR2 YYEEEE. The CDR3 runs to 12 residues. In DNA, the CDR3 is TGTGCCAGCAGTTGGGGGGGAAACACCATATATTTT. Amino acids: CASSWGGNTIYF.

This chain joins TRBV21-1 and TRBJ2-7. TRBV21-1 is classified as a pseudogene. The CDR3 totals 16 residues. In DNA, the CDR3 is TGTGCCAGCAGCAATCCGTCGGTCGGATACTCCTACGAGCAGTACTTC. Translation gives CASSNPSVGYSYEQYF.

About this clone: The same CDR3 also results from other DNA sequences found in this sample. The chain couples TRBV9 to TRBJ2-2, with D uncertain. This CDR3 has 11 residues. Deletions cut 2 bases from V and 6 bases from J, with 2 bases between. Germline lookup yields CDR1 SGDLS and CDR2 YYNGEE. The CDR3 DNA sequence: TGTGCCAGCAGCGTTTCCGGGGAGCTGTTTTTT. It specifies CASSVSGELFF.

CDR3 residues: CASSSQGVGASSYNSPLHF. The CDR3, as DNA: TGTGCCAGCAGTTCCCAGGGTGTGGGAGCGAGCTCCTATAATTCACCCCTCCACTTT. The chain uses TRBV28 and TRBJ1-6, with a tentative D call TRBD1 (5 bases). This CDR3 comprises 19 residues. V dropped 4 bases and J dropped 0 bases, with 19 bases sitting between them. CDR1 and CDR2 (germline): MDHEN, SYDVKM.

This clone has just one count. The chain is built from TRBV18 and TRBJ2-2; possible D gene TRBD1, 5 bases. The CDR3 runs 19 residues. Trimming left V 2 bases short and J 1 base short, with 20 bases between. Germline V gives CDR1 KGHSH, CDR2 LQKENI. CDR3 bases: TGTGCCAGCTCACCAACCCCTTTGAATCAGGGAATGAACACCGGGGAGCTGTTTTTT. Translation gives CASSPTPLNQGMNTGELFF.

The chain couples TRBV6-5 to TRBJ2-7, with TRBD2 identical over 8 bases. With V trimmed by 5 bases and J by 4 bases, 10 bases remained unmatched. CDR1 MNHEY and CDR2 SVGAGI come from the germline V gene. This CDR3 has 15 residues. The chain's CDR3 is CASSLTSGQTYEQYF. CDR3 bases: TGTGCCAGCAGTCTCACTAGCGGTCAAACGTACGAGCAGTACTTC.

The V and J genes are TRBV5-1 and TRBJ2-7; perhaps TRBD1 as D (5 bases). The length of the CDR3 is 14 residues. Germline V gene data show CDR1 as SGHRS and CDR2 as YFSETQ. The ends were cut back, 2 bases at V and 3 bases at J, with 12 bases in the middle. CDR3 amino acids: CASSFRDRNYEQYF. The CDR3 DNA sequence: TGCGCCAGCAGCTTCCGCGACAGAAACTACGAGCAGTACTTC.

This clone came up a few times. The genes are TRBV28 and TRBJ1-1; D remains unclear. V gave up 7 bases and J gave up 3 bases, with 9 bases separating them. The CDR3 totals 12 residues. Germline loops: CDR1 MDHEN, CDR2 SYDVKM. The chain's CDR3 is CASKLLDTEAFF. CDR3 bases: TGTGCCAGCAAGCTGTTGGACACTGAAGCTTTCTTT.